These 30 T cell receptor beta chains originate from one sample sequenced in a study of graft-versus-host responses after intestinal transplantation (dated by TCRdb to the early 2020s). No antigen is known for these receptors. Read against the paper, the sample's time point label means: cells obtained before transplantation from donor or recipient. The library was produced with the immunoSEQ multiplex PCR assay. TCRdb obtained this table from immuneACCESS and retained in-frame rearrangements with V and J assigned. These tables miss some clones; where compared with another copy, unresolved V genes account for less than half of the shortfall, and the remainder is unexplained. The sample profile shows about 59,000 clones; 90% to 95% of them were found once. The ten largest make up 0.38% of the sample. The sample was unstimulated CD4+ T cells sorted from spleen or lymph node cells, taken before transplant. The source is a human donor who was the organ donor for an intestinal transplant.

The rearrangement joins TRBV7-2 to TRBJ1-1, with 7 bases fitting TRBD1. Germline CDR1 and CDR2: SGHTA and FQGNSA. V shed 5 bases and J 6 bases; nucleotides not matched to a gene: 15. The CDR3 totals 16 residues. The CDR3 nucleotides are TGTGCCAGCAGCCCCACTTCAGGGGGGGGTAAAGCTGAAGCTTTCTTT. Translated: CASSPTSGGGKAEAFF.

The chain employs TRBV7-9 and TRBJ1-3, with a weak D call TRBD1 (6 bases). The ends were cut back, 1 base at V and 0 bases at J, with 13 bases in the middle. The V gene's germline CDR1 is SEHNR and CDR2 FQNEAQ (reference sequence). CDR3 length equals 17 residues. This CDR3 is CASSLGGGQPSGNTIYF. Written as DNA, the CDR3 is TGTGCCAGCAGCTTAGGCGGGGGACAACCCTCTGGAAACACCATATATTTT.

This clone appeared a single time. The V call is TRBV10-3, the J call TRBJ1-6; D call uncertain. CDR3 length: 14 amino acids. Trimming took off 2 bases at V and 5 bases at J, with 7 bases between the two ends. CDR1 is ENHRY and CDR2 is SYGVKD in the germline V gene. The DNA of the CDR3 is TGTGCCATCAGTGAGCGTAGGGATAATTCACCCCTCCACTTT. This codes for CAISERRDNSPLHF.

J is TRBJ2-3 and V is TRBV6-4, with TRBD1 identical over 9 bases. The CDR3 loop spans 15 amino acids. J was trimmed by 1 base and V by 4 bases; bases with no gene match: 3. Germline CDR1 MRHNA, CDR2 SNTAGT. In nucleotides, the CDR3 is TGTGCCAGCAGTGGGACAGGGGCCGGCACAGATACGCAGTATTTT. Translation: CASSGTGAGTDTQYF.

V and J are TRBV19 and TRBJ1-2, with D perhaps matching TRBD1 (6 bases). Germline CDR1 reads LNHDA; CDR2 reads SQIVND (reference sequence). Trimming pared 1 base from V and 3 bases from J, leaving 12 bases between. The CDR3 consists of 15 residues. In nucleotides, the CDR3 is TGTGCCAGTAGTATAGGCACCGGGACACACTATGGCTACACCTTC. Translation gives CASSIGTGTHYGYTF.

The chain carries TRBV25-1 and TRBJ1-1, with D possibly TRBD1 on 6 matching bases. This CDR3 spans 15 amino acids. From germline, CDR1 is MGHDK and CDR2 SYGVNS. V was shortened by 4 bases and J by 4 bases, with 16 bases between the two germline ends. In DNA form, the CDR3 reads TGTGCCAGCAGTGGACTTCAGGGGAAAGTCACTGAAGCTTTCTTT. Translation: CASSGLQGKVTEAFF.

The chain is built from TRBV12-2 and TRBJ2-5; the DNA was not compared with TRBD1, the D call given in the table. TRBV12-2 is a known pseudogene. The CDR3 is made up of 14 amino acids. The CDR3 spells CASRLGAVRETQYF. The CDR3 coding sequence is TGTGCAAGTCGCTTAGGGGCAGTCCGGGAGACCCAGTACTTC.

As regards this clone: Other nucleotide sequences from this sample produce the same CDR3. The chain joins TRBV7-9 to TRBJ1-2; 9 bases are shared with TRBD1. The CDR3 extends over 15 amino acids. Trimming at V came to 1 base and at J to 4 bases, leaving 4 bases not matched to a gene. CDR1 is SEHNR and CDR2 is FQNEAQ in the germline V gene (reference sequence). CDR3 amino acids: CASSLGDRGGYGYTF. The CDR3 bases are TGTGCCAGCAGCTTAGGCGACAGGGGGGGCTATGGCTACACCTTC.

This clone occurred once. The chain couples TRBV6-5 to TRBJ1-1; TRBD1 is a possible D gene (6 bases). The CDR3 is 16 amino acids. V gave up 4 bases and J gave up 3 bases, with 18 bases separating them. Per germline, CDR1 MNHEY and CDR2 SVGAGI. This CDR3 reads CASSWTLQGIHTEAFF. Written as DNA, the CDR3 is TGTGCCAGCAGTTGGACACTACAGGGTATACACACTGAAGCTTTCTTT.

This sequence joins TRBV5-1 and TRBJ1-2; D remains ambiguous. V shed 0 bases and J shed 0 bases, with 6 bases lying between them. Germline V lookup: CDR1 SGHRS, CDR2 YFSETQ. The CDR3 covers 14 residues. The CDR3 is CASSLGGANYGYTF. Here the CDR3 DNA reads TGCGCCAGCAGCTTGGGCGGAGCTAACTATGGCTACACCTTC.

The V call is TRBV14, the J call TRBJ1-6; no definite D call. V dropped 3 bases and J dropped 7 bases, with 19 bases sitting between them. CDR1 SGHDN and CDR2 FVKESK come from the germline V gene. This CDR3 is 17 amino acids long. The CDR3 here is CASSQGSGRYRNSPLHF. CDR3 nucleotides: TGTGCCAGCAGCCAGGGCAGTGGGCGCTATCGGAATTCACCCCTCCACTTT.

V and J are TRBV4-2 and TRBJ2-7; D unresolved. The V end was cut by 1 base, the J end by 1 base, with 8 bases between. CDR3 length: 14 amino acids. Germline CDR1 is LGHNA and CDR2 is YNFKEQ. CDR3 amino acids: CASSQATTSYEQYF. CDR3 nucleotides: TGTGCCAGCAGCCAAGCGACCACGTCCTACGAGCAGTACTTC.

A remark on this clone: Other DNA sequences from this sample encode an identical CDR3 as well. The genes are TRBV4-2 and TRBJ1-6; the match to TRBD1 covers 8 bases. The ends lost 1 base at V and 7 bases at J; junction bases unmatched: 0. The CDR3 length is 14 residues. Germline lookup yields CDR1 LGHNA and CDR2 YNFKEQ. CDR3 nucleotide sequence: TGTGCCAGCAGCCAAGGACAGGGGAATTCACCCCTCCACTTT. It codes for CASSQGQGNSPLHF.

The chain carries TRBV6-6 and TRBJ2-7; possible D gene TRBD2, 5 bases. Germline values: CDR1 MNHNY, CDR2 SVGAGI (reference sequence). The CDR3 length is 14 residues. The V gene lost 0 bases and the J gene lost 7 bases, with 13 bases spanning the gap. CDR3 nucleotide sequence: TGTGCCAGCAGTTACTCCGTGGCACGCGGGGAGCAGTACTTC. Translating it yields CASSYSVARGEQYF.

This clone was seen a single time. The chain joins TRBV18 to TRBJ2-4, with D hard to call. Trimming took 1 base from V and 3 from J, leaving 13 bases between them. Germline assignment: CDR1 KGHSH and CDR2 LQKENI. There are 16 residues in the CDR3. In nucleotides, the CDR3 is TGTGCCAGCTCACCACGGGATTTTAAAGTCAAAAACATTCAGTACTTC. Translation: CASSPRDFKVKNIQYF.

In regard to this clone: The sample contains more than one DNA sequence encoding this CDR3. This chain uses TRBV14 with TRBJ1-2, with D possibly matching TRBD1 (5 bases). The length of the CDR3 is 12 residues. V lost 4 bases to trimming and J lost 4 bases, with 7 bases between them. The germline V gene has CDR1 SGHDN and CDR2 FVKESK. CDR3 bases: TGTGCCAGCAGCCCAGGGCCCTATGGCTACACCTTC. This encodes CASSPGPYGYTF.

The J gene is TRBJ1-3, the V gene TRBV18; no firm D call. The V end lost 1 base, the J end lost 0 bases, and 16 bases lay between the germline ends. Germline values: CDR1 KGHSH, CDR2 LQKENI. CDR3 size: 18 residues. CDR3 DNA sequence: TGTGCCAGCTCACCACGGAGTGCGGGGTTGAGCTCTGGAAACACCATATATTTT. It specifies CASSPRSAGLSSGNTIYF.

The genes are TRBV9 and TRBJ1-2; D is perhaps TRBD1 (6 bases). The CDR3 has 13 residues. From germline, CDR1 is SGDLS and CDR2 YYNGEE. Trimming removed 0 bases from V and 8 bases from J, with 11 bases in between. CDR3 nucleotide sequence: TGTGCCAGCAGCGTAGAAGGGGGGCGAGGCTACACCTTC. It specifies CASSVEGGRGYTF.

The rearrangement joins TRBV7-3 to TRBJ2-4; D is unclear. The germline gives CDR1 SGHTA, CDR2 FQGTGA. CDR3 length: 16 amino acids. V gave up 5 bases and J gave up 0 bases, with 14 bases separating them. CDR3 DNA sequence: TGTGCCAGCAGCCCCCCGCAGTCACTAGCCAAAAACATTCAGTACTTC. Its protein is CASSPPQSLAKNIQYF.

The CDR3: CASSLGTGPSEAFF. In DNA form, the CDR3 reads TGCGCCAGCAGCTTGGGGACAGGGCCCTCTGAAGCTTTCTTT. The rearrangement links TRBV5-1 to TRBJ1-1, with 8 bases that match TRBD1. After removal of 0 bases from V and 6 bases from J, the junction contained 4 bases not matched to a gene. The germline V gene encodes CDR1 SGHRS and CDR2 YFSETQ. CDR3 length: 14 residues.

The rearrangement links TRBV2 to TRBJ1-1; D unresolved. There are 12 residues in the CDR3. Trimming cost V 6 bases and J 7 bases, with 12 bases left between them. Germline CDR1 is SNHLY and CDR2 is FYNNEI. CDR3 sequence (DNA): TGTGCCAGCAGCGACTGGGGATTTGAAGCTTTCTTT. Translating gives CASSDWGFEAFF.

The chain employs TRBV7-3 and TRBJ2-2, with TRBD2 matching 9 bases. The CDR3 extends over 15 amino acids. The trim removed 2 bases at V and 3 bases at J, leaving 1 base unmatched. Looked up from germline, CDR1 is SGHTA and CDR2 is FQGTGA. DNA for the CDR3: TGTGCCAGCAGCTTAGCGGGGGGGCACACCGGGGAGCTGTTTTTT. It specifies CASSLAGGHTGELFF.

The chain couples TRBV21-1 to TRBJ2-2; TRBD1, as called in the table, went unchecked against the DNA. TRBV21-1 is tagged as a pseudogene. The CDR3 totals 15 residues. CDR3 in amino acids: CASSKEQGSTGELFF. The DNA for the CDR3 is TGTGCCAGCAGCAAAGAACAGGGTTCCACCGGGGAGCTGTTTTTT.

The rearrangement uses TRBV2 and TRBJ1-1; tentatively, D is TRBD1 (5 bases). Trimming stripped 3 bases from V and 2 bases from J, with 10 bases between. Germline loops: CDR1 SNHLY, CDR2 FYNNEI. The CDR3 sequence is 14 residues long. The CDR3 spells CASSDRDRNTEAFF. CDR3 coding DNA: TGTGCCAGCAGTGACAGGGATCGAAACACTGAAGCTTTCTTT.

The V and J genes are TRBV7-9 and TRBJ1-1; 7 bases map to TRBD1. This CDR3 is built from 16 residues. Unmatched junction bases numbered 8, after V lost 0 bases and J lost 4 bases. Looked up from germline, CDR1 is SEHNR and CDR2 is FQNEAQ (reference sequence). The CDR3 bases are TGTGCCAGCAGCTTAGCAGGGGGCGAAATAGGCACTGAAGCTTTCTTT. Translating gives CASSLAGGEIGTEAFF.

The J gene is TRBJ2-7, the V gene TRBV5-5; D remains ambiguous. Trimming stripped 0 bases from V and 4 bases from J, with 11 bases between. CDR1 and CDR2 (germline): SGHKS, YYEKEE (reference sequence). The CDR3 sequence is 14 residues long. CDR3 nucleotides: TGTGCCAGCAGCTTGGGAACAGATACATACGAGCAGTACTTC. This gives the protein CASSLGTDTYEQYF.

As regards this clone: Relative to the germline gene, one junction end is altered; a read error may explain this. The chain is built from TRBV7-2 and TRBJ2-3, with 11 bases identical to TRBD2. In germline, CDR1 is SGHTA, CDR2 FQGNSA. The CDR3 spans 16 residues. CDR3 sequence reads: CVSSLLAGALTDTQYF. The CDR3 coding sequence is TGTGTCAGCAGCTTACTAGCGGGGGCCCTTACAGATACGCAGTATTTT.

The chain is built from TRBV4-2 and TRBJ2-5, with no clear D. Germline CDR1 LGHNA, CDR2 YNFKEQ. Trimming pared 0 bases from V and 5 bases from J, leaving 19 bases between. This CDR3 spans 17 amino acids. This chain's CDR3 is CASSQDHTGRAGETQYF. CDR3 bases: TGTGCCAGCAGCCAAGATCATACGGGCCGGGCCGGTGAGACCCAGTACTTC.

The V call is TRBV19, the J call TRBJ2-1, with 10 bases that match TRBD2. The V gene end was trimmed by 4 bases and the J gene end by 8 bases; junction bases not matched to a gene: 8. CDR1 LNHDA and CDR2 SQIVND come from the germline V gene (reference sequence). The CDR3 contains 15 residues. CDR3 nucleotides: TGTGCCAGTAGTAACCCGGGACTAGCGCGGGATGAGCAGTTCTTC. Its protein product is CASSNPGLARDEQFF. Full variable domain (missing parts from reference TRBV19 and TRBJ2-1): DGGITQSPKYLFRKEGQNVTLSCEQNLNHDAMYWYRQDPGQGLRLIYYSQIVNDFQKGDIAEGYSVSREKKESFPLTVTSAQKNPTAFYLCASSNPGLARDEQFFGPGTRLTVL.

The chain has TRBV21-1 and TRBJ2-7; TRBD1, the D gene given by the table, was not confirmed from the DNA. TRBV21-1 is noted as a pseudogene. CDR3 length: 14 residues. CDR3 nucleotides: TGTGCCAGCAGTTGGGACAGAGTATCCTACGAGCAGTACTTC. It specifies CASSWDRVSYEQYF.